This TCR beta chain was sequenced for a study of OX40 agonist ivuxolimab in advanced cancers. Study-level results: Low clonal expansion, among the lowest seen, marked partial responders at 0.1-3.0 mg/kg. The specificity for antigen of the expanded peripheral T cells was not determined.

Here immunoSEQ multiplex PCR was the method, and the copy in TCRdb shows in-frame clones only, minus some. The sample contains roughly 41,000 clones, about nine tenths of which appear only once. This clone was observed a few times. The antigen is not known. The CDR3 runs 15 residues. Germline lookup yields CDR1 SEHNR and CDR2 FQNEAQ (reference sequence). The germline V and J ends were trimmed by 7 bases and 4 bases, with 17 bases remaining between them. The sequence was obtained from an adult with an advanced solid tumor such as melanoma, head and neck, liver or kidney cancer. The sequencing here drew on CD4+ or CD8+ T cells sorted from blood, taken in a trial of the OX40 agonist ivuxolimab. The rearrangement uses TRBV7-9 and TRBJ1-5; D possibly corresponds to TRBD1 (5 bases). The CDR3 is CASTPSEAGNQPQHF. CDR3 nucleotides: TGTGCCAGCACCCCCAGCGAGGCAGGGAATCAGCCCCAGCATTTT.